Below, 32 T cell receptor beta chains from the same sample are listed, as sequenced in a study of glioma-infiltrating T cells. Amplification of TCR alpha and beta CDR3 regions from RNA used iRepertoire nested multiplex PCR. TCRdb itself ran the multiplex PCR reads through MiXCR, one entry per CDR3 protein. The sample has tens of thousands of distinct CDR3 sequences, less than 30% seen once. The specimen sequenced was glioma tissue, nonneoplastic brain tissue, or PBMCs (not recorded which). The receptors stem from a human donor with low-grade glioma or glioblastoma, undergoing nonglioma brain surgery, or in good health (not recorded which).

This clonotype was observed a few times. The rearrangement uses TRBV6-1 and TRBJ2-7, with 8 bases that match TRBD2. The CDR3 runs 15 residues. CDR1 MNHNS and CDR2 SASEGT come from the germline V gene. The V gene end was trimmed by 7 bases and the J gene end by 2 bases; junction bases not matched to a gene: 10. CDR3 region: CASTLLAGTAYEQYF. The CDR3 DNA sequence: TGTGCCAGCACCCTCTTAGCGGGAACGGCCTACGAGCAGTACTTC.

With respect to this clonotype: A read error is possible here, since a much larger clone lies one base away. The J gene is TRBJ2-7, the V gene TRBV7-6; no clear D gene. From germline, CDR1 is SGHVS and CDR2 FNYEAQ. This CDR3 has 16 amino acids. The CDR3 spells CASSRPVRRQLYKQYF. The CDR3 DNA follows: TGTGCCAGCAGCCGACCGGTAAGGCGGCAGCTCTACAAGCAGTACTTC.

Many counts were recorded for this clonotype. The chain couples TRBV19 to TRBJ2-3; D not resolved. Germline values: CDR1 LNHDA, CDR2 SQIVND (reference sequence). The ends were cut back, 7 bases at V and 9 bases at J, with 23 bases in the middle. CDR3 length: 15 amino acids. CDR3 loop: CASTPRMGGKRTQYF. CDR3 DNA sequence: TGTGCCAGTACCCCACGGATGGGCGGAAAGAGGACGCAGTATTTT. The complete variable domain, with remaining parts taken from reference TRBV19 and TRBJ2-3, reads DGGITQSPKYLFRKEGQNVTLSCEQNLNHDAMYWYRQDPGQGLRLIYYSQIVNDFQKGDIAEGYSVSREKKESFPLTVTSAQKNPTAFYLCASTPRMGGKRTQYFGPGTRLTVL.

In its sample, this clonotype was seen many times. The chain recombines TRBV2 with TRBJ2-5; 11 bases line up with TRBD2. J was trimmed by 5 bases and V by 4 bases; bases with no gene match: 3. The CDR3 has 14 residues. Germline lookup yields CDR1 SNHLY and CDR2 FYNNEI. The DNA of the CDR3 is TGTGCCAGCAGTGCACTAGCGGGGGTTGAGACCCAGTACTTC. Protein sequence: CASSALAGVETQYF.

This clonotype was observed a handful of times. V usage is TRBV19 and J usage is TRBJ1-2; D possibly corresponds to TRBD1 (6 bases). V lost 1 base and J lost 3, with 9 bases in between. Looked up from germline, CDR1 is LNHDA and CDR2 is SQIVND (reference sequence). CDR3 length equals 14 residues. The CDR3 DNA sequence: TGTGCCAGTAGTATAGGCCCAGGGGACTATGGCTACACCTTC. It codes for CASSIGPGDYGYTF.

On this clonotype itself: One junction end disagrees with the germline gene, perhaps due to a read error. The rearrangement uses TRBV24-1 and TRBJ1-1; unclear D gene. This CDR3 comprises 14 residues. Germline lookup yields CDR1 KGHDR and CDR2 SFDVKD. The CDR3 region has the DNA TGTGCCGCCAGTGAGAATGGCGTGGGTGGTGAAGCTTTCTTT. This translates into CAASENGVGGEAFF.

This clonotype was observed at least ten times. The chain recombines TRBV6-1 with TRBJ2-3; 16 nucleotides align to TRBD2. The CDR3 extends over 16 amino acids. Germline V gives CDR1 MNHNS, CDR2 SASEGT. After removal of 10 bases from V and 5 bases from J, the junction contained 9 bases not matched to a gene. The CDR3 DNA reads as TGTGCCACACAGGGACTAGCGGGAGGGAGAGGAGATACGCAGTATTTT. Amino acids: CATQGLAGGRGDTQYF.

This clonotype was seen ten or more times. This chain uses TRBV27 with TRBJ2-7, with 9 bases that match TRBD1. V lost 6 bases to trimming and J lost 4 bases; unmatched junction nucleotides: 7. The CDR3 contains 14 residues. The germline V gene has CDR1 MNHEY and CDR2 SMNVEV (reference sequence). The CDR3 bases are TGTGCCAGCAGCTCCCTGACAGGGGGGTACGAGCAGTACTTC. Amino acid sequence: CASSSLTGGYEQYF.

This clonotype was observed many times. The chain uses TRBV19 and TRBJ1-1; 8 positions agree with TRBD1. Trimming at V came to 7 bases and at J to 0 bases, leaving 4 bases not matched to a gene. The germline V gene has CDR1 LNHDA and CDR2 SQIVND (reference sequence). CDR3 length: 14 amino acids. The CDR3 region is CASTQDRVNTEAFF. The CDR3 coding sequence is TGTGCCAGTACCCAGGACAGGGTGAACACTGAAGCTTTCTTT.

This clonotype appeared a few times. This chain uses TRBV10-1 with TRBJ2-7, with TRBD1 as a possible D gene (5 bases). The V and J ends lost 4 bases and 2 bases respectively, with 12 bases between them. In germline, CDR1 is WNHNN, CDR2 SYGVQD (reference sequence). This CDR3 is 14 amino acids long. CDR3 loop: CASSGQTPPYEQYF. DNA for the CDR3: TGCGCCAGCAGTGGACAGACACCCCCCTACGAGCAGTACTTC.

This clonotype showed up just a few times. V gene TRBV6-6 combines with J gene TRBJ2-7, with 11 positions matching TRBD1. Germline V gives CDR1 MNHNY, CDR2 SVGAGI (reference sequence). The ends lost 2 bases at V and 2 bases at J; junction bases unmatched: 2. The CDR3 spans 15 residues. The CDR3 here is CASSYGGQGAYEQYF. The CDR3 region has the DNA TGTGCCAGCAGTTACGGGGGACAGGGGGCCTACGAGCAGTACTTC.

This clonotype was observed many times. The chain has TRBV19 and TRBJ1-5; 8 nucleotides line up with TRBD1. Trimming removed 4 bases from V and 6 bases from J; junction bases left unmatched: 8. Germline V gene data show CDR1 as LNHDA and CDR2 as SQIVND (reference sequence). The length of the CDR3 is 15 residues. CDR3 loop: CASSTVDRDRQPQHF. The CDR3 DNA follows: TGTGCCAGTAGTACCGTGGACAGGGACCGTCAGCCCCAGCATTTT.

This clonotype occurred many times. CDR3 residues: CASTPSNAYSNQPQHF. The CDR3, as DNA: TGTGCCAGCACCCCTTCAAACGCCTATAGCAATCAGCCCCAGCATTTT. V usage is TRBV2 and J usage is TRBJ1-5, with D unclear. CDR3 size: 16 residues. The V end was cut by 7 bases, the J end by 0 bases, with 16 bases between. Germline values: CDR1 SNHLY, CDR2 FYNNEI. The whole variable domain, filled in from reference TRBV2 and TRBJ1-5, reads EPEVTQTPSHQVTQMGQEVILRCVPISNHLYFYWYRQILGQKVEFLVSFYNNEISEKSEIFDDQFSVERPDGSNFTLKIRSTKLEDSAMYFCASTPSNAYSNQPQHFGDGTRLSIL.

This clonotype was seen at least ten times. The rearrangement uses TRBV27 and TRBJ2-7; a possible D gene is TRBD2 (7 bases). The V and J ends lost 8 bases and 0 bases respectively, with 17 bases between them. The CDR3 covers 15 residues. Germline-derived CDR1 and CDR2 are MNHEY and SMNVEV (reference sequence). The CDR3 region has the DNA TGTGCCAGCCGCCCGGTGGGGGGGCTCTCCTACGAGCAGTACTTC. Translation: CASRPVGGLSYEQYF.

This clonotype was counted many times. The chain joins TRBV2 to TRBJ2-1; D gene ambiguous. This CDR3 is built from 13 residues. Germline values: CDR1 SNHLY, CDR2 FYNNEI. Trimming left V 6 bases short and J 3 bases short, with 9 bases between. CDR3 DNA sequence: TGTGCCAGCAGGGAGACTCTCTACAATGAGCAGTTCTTC. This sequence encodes CASRETLYNEQFF.

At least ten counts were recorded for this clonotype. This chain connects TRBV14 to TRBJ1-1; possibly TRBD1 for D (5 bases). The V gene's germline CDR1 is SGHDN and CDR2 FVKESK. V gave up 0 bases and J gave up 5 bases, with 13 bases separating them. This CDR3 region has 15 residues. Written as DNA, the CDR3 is TGTGCCAGCAGCCAAGACGGACGGGGGGGAACTGAAGCTTTCTTT. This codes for CASSQDGRGGTEAFF. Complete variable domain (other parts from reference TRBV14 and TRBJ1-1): EAGVTQFPSHSVIEKGQTVTLRCDPISGHDNLYWYRRVMGKEIKFLLHFVKESKQDESGMPNNRFLAERTGGTYSTLKVQPAELEDSGVYFCASSQDGRGGTEAFFGQGTRLTVV.

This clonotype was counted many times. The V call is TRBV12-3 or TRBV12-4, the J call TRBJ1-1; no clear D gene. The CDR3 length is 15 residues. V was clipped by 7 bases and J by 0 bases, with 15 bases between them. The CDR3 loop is CASTLGKTMNTEAFF. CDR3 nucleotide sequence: TGTGCCAGCACCTTAGGTAAAACCATGAACACTGAAGCTTTCTTT.

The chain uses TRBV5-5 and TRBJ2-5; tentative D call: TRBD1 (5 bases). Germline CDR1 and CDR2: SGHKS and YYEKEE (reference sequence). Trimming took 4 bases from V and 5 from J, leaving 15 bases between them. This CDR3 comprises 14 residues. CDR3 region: CASSLPAGPETQYF. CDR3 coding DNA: TGTGCCAGCAGCCTCCCTGCAGGGCCGGAGACCCAGTACTTC.

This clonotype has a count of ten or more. DNA for the CDR3: TGTGCCAGCAGTTACGAACCGCGGACAGGGTCTGAAGCTTTCTTT. It specifies CASSYEPRTGSEAFF. This sequence joins TRBV6-2 or TRBV6-3 and TRBJ1-1, with 8 bases fitting TRBD1. This CDR3 is built from 15 residues. J gave up 6 bases and V 2 bases, and 8 bases lay outside the gene matches. Germline CDR1 is MNHEY and CDR2 is SVGEGT.

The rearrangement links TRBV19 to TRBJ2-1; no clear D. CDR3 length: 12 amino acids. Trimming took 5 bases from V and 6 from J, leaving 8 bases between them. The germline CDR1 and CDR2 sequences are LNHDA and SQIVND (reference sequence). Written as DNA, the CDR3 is TGTGCCAGTAGTTGGCCTGGCAATGAGCAGTTCTTC. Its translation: CASSWPGNEQFF. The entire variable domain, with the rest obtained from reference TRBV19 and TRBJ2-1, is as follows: DGGITQSPKYLFRKEGQNVTLSCEQNLNHDAMYWYRQDPGQGLRLIYYSQIVNDFQKGDIAEGYSVSREKKESFPLTVTSAQKNPTAFYLCASSWPGNEQFFGPGTRLTVL.

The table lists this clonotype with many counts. DNA for the CDR3: TGCGCCAGCAGCCAACCGACAGGGCCACCCTACGAGCAGTACTTC. Its protein is CASSQPTGPPYEQYF. The chain links TRBV4-1 to TRBJ2-7, with 7 bases matching TRBD1. Germline V CDR1 and CDR2: MGHRA, YSYEKL. CDR3 size: 15 residues. Losses at the gene ends were 2 bases for V and 2 bases for J; bases not matched to a gene: 6.

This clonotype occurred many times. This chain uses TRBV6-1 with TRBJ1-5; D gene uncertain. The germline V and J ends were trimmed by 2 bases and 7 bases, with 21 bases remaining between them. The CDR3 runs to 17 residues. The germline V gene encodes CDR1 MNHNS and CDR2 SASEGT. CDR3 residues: CASSEFQGRTPVQPQHF. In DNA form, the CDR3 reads TGTGCCAGCAGTGAATTTCAAGGTAGGACTCCCGTCCAGCCCCAGCATTTT.

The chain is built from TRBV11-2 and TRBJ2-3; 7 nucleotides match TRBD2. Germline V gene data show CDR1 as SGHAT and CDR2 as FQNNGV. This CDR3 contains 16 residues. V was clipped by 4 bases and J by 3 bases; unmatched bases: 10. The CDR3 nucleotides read TGTGCCAGCAGCTCCCCCCGCGGGAGTAGGACAGATACGCAGTATTTT. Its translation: CASSSPRGSRTDTQYF. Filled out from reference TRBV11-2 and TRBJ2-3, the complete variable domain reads EAGVAQSPRYKIIEKRQSVAFWCNPISGHATLYWYQQILGQGPKLLIQFQNNGVVDDSQLPKDRFSAERLKGVDSTLKIQPAKLEDSAVYLCASSSPRGSRTDTQYFGPGTRLTVL.

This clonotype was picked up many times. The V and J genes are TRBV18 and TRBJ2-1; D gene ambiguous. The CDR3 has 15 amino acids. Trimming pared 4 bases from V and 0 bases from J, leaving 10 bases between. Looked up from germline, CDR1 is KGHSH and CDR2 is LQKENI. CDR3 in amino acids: CASSLSPSSYNEQFF. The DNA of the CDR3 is TGTGCCAGCTCACTCAGCCCGAGCTCCTACAATGAGCAGTTCTTC. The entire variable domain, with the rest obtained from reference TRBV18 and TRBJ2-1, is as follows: NAGVMQNPRHLVRRRGQEARLRCSPMKGHSHVYWYRQLPEEGLKFMVYLQKENIIDESGMPKERFSAEFPKEGPSILRIQQVVRGDSAAYFCASSLSPSSYNEQFFGPGTRLTVL.

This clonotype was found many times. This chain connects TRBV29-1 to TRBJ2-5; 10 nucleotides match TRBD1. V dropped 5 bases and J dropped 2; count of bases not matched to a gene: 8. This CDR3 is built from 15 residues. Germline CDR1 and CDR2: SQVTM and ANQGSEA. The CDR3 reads CSVRLWDRGQETQYF. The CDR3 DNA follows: TGCAGCGTTCGTCTTTGGGACAGGGGACAAGAGACCCAGTACTTC.

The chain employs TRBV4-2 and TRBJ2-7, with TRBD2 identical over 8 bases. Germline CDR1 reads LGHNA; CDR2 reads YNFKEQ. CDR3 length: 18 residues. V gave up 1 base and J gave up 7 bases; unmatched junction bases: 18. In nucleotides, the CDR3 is TGTGCCAGCAGCCAAGGCCGAAGACGGCGGGAGGCCCCGGGGGAGCAGTACTTC. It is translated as CASSQGRRRREAPGEQYF.

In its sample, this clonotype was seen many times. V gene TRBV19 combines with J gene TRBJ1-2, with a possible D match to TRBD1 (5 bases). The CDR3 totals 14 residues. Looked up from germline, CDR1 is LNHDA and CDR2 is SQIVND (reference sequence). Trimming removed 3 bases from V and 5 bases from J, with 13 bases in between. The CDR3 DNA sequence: TGTGCCAGTAGTATCGGTACAGGAGTGTATGGCTACACCTTC. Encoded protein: CASSIGTGVYGYTF.

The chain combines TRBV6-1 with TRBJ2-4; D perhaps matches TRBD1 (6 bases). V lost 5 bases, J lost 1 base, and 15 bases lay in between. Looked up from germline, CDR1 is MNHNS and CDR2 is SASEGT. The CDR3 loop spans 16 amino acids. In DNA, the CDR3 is TGTGCCAGCAGTAAGGCACAGGGCTTGGCCAAAAACATTCAGTACTTC. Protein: CASSKAQGLAKNIQYF.

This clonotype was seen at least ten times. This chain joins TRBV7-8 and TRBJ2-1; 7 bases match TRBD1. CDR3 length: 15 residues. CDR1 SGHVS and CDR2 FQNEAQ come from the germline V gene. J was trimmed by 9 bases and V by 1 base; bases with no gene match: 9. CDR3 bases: TGTGCCAGCAGCTTAGTTCTCACAGACAGGGCTGAGCAGTTCTTC. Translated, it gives CASSLVLTDRAEQFF.

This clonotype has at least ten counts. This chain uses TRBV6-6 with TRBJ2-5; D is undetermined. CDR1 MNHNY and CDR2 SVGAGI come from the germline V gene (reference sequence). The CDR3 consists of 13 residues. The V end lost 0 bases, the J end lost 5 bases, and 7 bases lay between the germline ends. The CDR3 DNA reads TGTGCCAGCAGTTACTCGCGTGGGGAGACCCAGTACTTC. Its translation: CASSYSRGETQYF.

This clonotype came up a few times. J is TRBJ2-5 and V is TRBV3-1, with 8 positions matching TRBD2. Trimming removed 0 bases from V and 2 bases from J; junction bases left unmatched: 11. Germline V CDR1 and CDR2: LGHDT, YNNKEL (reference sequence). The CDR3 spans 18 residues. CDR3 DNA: TGTGCCAGCAGCCAAGAGATGGGCGGACTAGCAGGTCAAGAGACCCAGTACTTC. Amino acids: CASSQEMGGLAGQETQYF.

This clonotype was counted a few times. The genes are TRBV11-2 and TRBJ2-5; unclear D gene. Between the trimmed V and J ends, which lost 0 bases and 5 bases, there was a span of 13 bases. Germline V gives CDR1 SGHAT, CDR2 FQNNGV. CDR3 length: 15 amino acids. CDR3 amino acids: CASSLELVLGETQYF. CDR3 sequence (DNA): TGTGCCAGCAGCTTAGAGCTAGTACTCGGGGAGACCCAGTACTTC.